Presented here are 15 T cell receptor beta chains from one specimen sequenced in a study of shared clonotypes between healthy human individuals. Sequencing was performed with immunoSEQ multiplex PCR; in TCRdb, only in-frame clones are kept and a portion is missing. The data contain around 100,000 clones, around two thirds of them singletons. The sample taken for sequencing was memory CD8+ T cells sorted from blood. Described subset: CD45RO+ cells pooled with CCR7-negative TemRA cells. The source of these receptors is a man aged 25 to 40 in good health.

This clone was counted only a few times. The rearrangement joins TRBV28 to TRBJ2-5; D possibly corresponds to TRBD2 (5 bases). Germline CDR1 reads MDHEN; CDR2 reads SYDVKM. This CDR3 has 16 residues. V shed 3 bases and J shed 5 bases, with 19 bases lying between them. The CDR3 loop is CASSLGGSPAGETQYF. The CDR3 DNA follows: TGTGCCAGCAGTTTGGGCGGGTCCCCAGCTGGGGAGACCCAGTACTTC.

The rearrangement joins TRBV2 to TRBJ2-7; D gene uncertain. The germline CDR1 and CDR2 sequences are SNHLY and FYNNEI. V was shortened by 8 bases and J by 5 bases, with 10 bases between the two germline ends. This CDR3 comprises 11 residues. The CDR3 protein is CASEAFHEQYF. The CDR3 DNA follows: TGTGCCAGCGAAGCCTTCCACGAGCAGTACTTC.

The rearrangement joins TRBV28 to TRBJ1-2; D is unresolved. The CDR3 consists of 12 residues. V was trimmed by 5 bases and J by 4 bases, leaving 8 bases between them. In germline, CDR1 is MDHEN, CDR2 SYDVKM. This chain's CDR3 is CASSASIYGYTF. As DNA, the CDR3 is TGTGCCAGCAGTGCCTCCATCTATGGCTACACCTTC.

The V and J genes are TRBV28 and TRBJ1-2; 7 positions agree with TRBD1. CDR3 length equals 15 residues. V gave up 5 bases and J gave up 2 bases; unmatched junction bases: 8. Germline V gives CDR1 MDHEN, CDR2 SYDVKM. The CDR3 loop is CASSRTGTANYGYTF. In DNA form, the CDR3 reads TGTGCCAGCAGTCGTACTGGGACAGCGAACTATGGCTACACCTTC.

This chain connects TRBV7-8 to TRBJ2-6; 9 bases line up with TRBD1. Germline V lookup: CDR1 SGHVS, CDR2 FQNEAQ. The CDR3 has 18 residues. The ends lost 4 bases at V and 2 bases at J; junction bases unmatched: 9. The CDR3 nucleotides are TGTGCCAGCAGCTGGGGGACAGGGAGTGGGGCTGGGGCCAACGTCCTGACTTTC. Translating gives CASSWGTGSGAGANVLTF.

J is TRBJ2-1 and V is TRBV7-6; D gene ambiguous. Germline CDR1 reads SGHVS; CDR2 reads FNYEAQ. This CDR3 contains 15 residues. Trimming removed 3 bases from V and 0 bases from J, with 9 bases in between. The CDR3 loop reads CASSFEPSSYNEQFF. CDR3 sequence (DNA): TGTGCCAGCAGCTTTGAACCGAGCTCCTACAATGAGCAGTTCTTC.

The chain recombines TRBV5-1 with TRBJ2-7; TRBD2 is a possible D gene (6 bases). V lost 1 base and J 2 bases, leaving 10 bases between the germline ends. Germline V gene lookup returns CDR1 SGHRS and CDR2 YFSETQ. This CDR3 spans 14 amino acids. The DNA for the CDR3 is TGCGCCAGCAGCTTGAGGAGGGGAACCTACGAGCAGTACTTC. Protein: CASSLRRGTYEQYF.

The chain combines TRBV4-3 with TRBJ2-3; tentatively, D is TRBD2 (5 bases). The germline V and J ends were trimmed by 1 base and 4 bases, with 15 bases remaining between them. Germline CDR1 and CDR2: LGHNA and YSLEER. CDR3 length equals 16 residues. The CDR3 nucleotides are TGCGCCAGCAGCCAAGCCCGGGGAACCGGGTCAGATACGCAGTATTTT. Residues: CASSQARGTGSDTQYF.

The chain carries TRBV5-1 and TRBJ2-3, with 12 bases lining up with TRBD2. The CDR3 sequence is 16 residues long. V was pared by 1 base and J by 6 bases, with 6 bases of the junction left unmatched. The germline V gene has CDR1 SGHRS and CDR2 YFSETQ. CDR3 in DNA: TGCGCCAGCAGCTTGACTAGCGGGAGGATTATGGATACGCAGTATTTT. Its protein product is CASSLTSGRIMDTQYF.

The V gene is TRBV4-1, the J gene TRBJ1-4, with D unresolved. This CDR3 is 13 amino acids long. Germline V gene data show CDR1 as MGHRA and CDR2 as YSYEKL. V lost 3 bases to trimming and J lost 4 bases, with 6 bases between them. The DNA for the CDR3 is TGCGCCAGCAGCCAGGTGATTAATGAAAAACTGTTTTTT. It translates to CASSQVINEKLFF.

The chain combines TRBV28 with TRBJ2-7; TRBD1 matches 8 bases. The CDR3 sequence is 13 residues long. The junction had 5 bases not matched to a gene; V was cut back by 6 bases and J by 4 bases. Germline CDR1 reads MDHEN; CDR2 reads SYDVKM. The CDR3 is CASRQGARYEQYF. CDR3 sequence (DNA): TGTGCCAGCAGGCAGGGGGCGCGGTACGAGCAGTACTTC.

The CDR3 DNA is TGTGCCAGCGTACAGGCCCGTAGCTCCTACAATGAGCAGTTCTTC. It codes for CASVQARSSYNEQFF. The chain couples TRBV18 to TRBJ2-1; D may be TRBD1 (5 bases). CDR3 length: 15 residues. Per the germline V gene, CDR1 is KGHSH and CDR2 is LQKENI. V was pared by 8 bases and J by 0 bases, with 14 bases between.

The chain is built from TRBV7-2 and TRBJ2-6; D is uncertain. Trimming removed 5 bases at V and 4 bases at J, with 12 bases between. Per germline, CDR1 SGHTA and CDR2 FQGNSA. The CDR3 is made up of 15 amino acids. The CDR3, as DNA: TGTGCCAGCAGCCGAAGATTGTCAGGGGCCAACGTCCTGACTTTC. It codes for CASSRRLSGANVLTF.

The rearrangement links TRBV9 to TRBJ2-3; D uncertain. V lost 4 bases, J lost 0 bases, and 12 bases lay in between. The CDR3 covers 15 residues. CDR1 and CDR2 (germline): SGDLS, YYNGEE. CDR3 sequence reads: CASSSVPPSTDTQYF. In nucleotides, the CDR3 is TGTGCCAGCAGCAGTGTACCTCCTAGCACAGATACGCAGTATTTT.

This clone was counted a few times. The J gene is TRBJ2-1, the V gene TRBV15; D not certain. The CDR3 has 13 amino acids. The V end was cut by 0 bases, the J end by 8 bases, with 8 bases between. Germline V gene sequence: CDR1 LNHNV, CDR2 YYDKDF (reference sequence). The CDR3 spells CATSRDLSYEQFF. DNA of the CDR3: TGTGCCACCAGCAGAGATCTCAGTTATGAGCAGTTCTTC.